This T cell receptor beta chain was captured by sequencing in a study of T cell clones after liver transplantation. Study context: TCRbeta sequencing after a pre-transplant mixed lymphocyte reaction identified graft-donor-reactive clones, later tracked in post-transplant blood. The study's findings and limits: Circulating graft-donor-reactive CD4 TCRbeta sequences fell significantly post-transplant in most of the 8 subjects. These preliminary findings come from unstandardized post-transplant sampling times.

Details on this clone: Its antigen is not identified.

The CDR3 runs to 13 residues. Germline CDR1 reads SGHNT; CDR2 reads YYREEE (reference sequence). V was cut by 10 bases and J by 5 bases, with 17 bases left in between. Sorting of unstimulated PBMCs yielded separate CD3+CD4+ and CD3+CD8+ fractions. The table came from immunoSEQ multiplex PCR; TCRdb's copy has only in-frame clones and leaves some out. The top ten clones hold roughly 0.98% of a sample with about 68,000 clones, about 92% of them seen once. The sample in question was CD4+ T cells from blood, obtained roughly 25 months after liver transplant. This chain joins TRBV5-4 and TRBJ2-3, with no clear D. The receptor was isolated from a human patient who received a liver transplant. The graft donor may have given rise to some T cells. The CDR3 protein is CAEPGINGDTQYF. CDR3 nucleotide sequence: TGTGCCGAACCGGGTATCAACGGAGATACGCAGTATTTT.